One sample yielded the 7 T cell receptor beta chains listed below, sequenced in a study of regulatory T cells in long-lasting Graves disease. Sample time point: newly diagnosed GD, antithyroid drugs for less than 3 months. The TCR library used RNA extracted from PBMCs. Relying on iRepertoire HTBI primers and Arm-PCR of CDR3 regions, the team built TCR beta libraries. Each CDR3 protein is one row after TCRdb ran MiXCR on the multiplex PCR reads. The sample holds roughly 220,000 distinct CDR3 sequences, around 18% seen once. The sample consisted of peripheral blood mononuclear cells (PBMCs), taken at new diagnosis, from a patient treated with antithyroid drugs. Receptors were obtained from a female donor with Graves disease.

Concerning this clonotype: Given a far larger clone just one base away, this is likely a sequencing read error. The chain is built from TRBV27 and TRBJ2-6; 8 positions agree with TRBD1. Germline trimming cut 5 bases from V and 0 bases from J; bases unmatched to any gene: 9. The CDR3 loop spans 18 amino acids. CDR1 is MNHEY and CDR2 is SMNVEV in the germline V gene (reference sequence). The CDR3 loop reads CASSDTGTGSSGANVLTF. Here the CDR3 DNA reads TGTGCCAGCAGTGACACCGGGACAGGTTCCTCTGGGGCCAACGTCCTGACTTTC.

In its sample, this clonotype was seen many times. V is TRBV7-2 and J is TRBJ1-1; tentatively, D is TRBD1 (6 bases). Germline values: CDR1 SGHTA, CDR2 FQGNSA. The germline V and J ends were trimmed by 1 base and 1 base, with 16 bases remaining between them. The CDR3 loop spans 17 amino acids. The chain's CDR3 is CASSLGSFRGRNTEAFF. The CDR3 DNA follows: TGTGCCAGCAGCTTAGGGTCCTTCAGGGGCCGGAACACTGAAGCTTTCTTT.

This clonotype came up a few times. One base away lies a much larger clone, so this may be a sequencing read error. This sequence joins TRBV6-1 and TRBJ1-5; TRBD1 might be the D (5 bases). The CDR3 is 16 amino acids. Deletions cut 5 bases from V and 2 bases from J, with 16 bases between. CDR1 is MNHNS, CDR2 SASEGT, per germline. CDR3 region: CASSCQGTLGNQPQHF. The CDR3 nucleotides are TGTGCCAGCAGTTGCCAAGGGACGTTGGGCAATCAGCCCCAGCATTTT.

At least ten counts were recorded for this clonotype. The rearrangement links TRBV20-1 to TRBJ2-3, with 15 bases that match TRBD2. The CDR3 extends over 18 amino acids. Per germline, CDR1 DFQATT and CDR2 SNEGSKA (reference sequence). The V gene end was trimmed by 3 bases and the J gene end by 0 bases; junction bases not matched to a gene: 7. CDR3: CSARGTSGRLSSTDTQYF. The CDR3 DNA is TGCAGTGCTAGGGGGACTAGCGGGAGGTTATCTAGCACAGATACGCAGTATTTT.

This clonotype showed up many times. The rearrangement uses TRBV27 and TRBJ2-3; TRBD2 matches 10 bases. This CDR3 has 17 residues. V shed 2 bases, J shed 4 bases, and the junction held 9 bases outside the gene matches. From germline, CDR1 is MNHEY and CDR2 SMNVEV (reference sequence). CDR3 DNA sequence: TGTGCCAGCAGTTTAGGGCTAGCGGGAGCGGGGTCAGATACGCAGTATTTT. It encodes CASSLGLAGAGSDTQYF.

This clonotype was counted many times. The chain uses TRBV12-3 or TRBV12-4 and TRBJ1-2; D is unresolved. The CDR3 sequence is 13 residues long. V was trimmed by 6 bases and J by 2 bases, leaving 10 bases between them. Written as DNA, the CDR3 is TGTGCCAGCAGCTTGGTACGGAACTATGGCTACACCTTC. Its translation is CASSLVRNYGYTF.

This clonotype was picked up many times. This chain links TRBV10-3 with TRBJ1-2; 7 nucleotides align to TRBD1. The CDR3 is 15 amino acids. V lost 6 bases and J lost 2; bases outside the gene matches: 9. The V gene's germline CDR1 is ENHRY and CDR2 SYGVKD. The DNA for the CDR3 is TGTGCCATCAGAACAAGGGACAGAGGGAACTATGGCTACACCTTC. Translated: CAIRTRDRGNYGYTF.